A single sample gave rise to the 26 T cell receptor beta chains below, sequenced in a study of blood T cell repertoires in COVID-19. Some clones are missing from TCRdb's copy, which holds only in-frame ones; the method was immunoSEQ multiplex PCR. The repertoire holds about 120,000 clones, with over 75% as singletons. The sample taken for sequencing was peripheral blood. Receptors originate from a man at least 80 years old with acute or convalescent COVID-19.

The rearrangement joins TRBV10-2 to TRBJ2-3, with TRBD2 matching 8 bases. V lost 6 bases, J lost 12 bases, and 14 bases stayed unmatched. The CDR3 sequence is 14 residues long. The germline V gene encodes CDR1 WSHSY and CDR2 SAAADI. In DNA, the CDR3 is TGCGCCAGCAGGGGTGATCTAGCGGGCCAGGTTCAGTATTTT. This codes for CASRGDLAGQVQYF.

This clone showed up just once. This rearrangement joins TRBV7-3 to TRBJ2-2; the match to TRBD1 covers 11 bases. This CDR3 contains 14 residues. After removal of 5 bases from V and 7 bases from J, the junction contained 3 bases not matched to a gene. In germline, CDR1 is SGHTA, CDR2 FQGTGA. CDR3 protein: CASSTGQGDGELFF. The DNA of the CDR3 is TGTGCCAGCAGCACGGGACAGGGGGACGGGGAGCTGTTTTTT.

The V gene is TRBV18, the J gene TRBJ1-5, with no clear D. This CDR3 is 15 amino acids long. Trimming left V 1 base short and J 2 bases short, with 9 bases between. CDR1 is KGHSH, CDR2 LQKENI, per germline. The CDR3 sequence: CASSPREGGNQPQHF. CDR3 nucleotide sequence: TGTGCCAGCTCACCACGAGAGGGAGGCAATCAGCCCCAGCATTTT. Drawing the rest from reference TRBV18 and TRBJ1-5, the complete variable domain is NAGVMQNPRHLVRRRGQEARLRCSPMKGHSHVYWYRQLPEEGLKFMVYLQKENIIDESGMPKERFSAEFPKEGPSILRIQQVVRGDSAAYFCASSPREGGNQPQHFGDGTRLSIL.

This rearrangement joins TRBV28 to TRBJ1-1; D gene uncertain. Germline V gives CDR1 MDHEN, CDR2 SYDVKM. The CDR3 contains 12 residues. Trimming removed 5 bases from V and 10 bases from J, with 14 bases in between. This CDR3 is CASSRQRVAAFF. DNA of the CDR3: TGTGCCAGCAGTCGCCAGCGGGTTGCAGCTTTCTTT.

The chain links TRBV7-6 to TRBJ2-2; 10 positions agree with TRBD2. The CDR3 is made up of 16 amino acids. V dropped 5 bases and J dropped 4; count of bases not matched to a gene: 7. Germline values: CDR1 SGHVS, CDR2 FNYEAQ. CDR3 sequence reads: CASSRIAGGATGELFF. DNA of the CDR3: TGTGCCAGCAGCCGTATAGCGGGGGGAGCCACCGGGGAGCTGTTTTTT.

The chain couples TRBV9 to TRBJ1-1; the D is unclear. Germline-derived CDR1 and CDR2 are SGDLS and YYNGEE. This CDR3 has 13 residues. The V and J ends lost 4 bases and 10 bases respectively, with 17 bases between them. The CDR3 loop is CASSLYRELGAFF. CDR3 DNA: TGTGCCAGCAGCCTCTACCGGGAGCTGGGAGCTTTCTTT.

The J gene is TRBJ1-1, the V gene TRBV18, with D possibly being TRBD1 (5 bases). This CDR3 has 13 residues. Germline CDR1 and CDR2: KGHSH and LQKENI. Trimming cost V 4 bases and J 1 base, with 7 bases left between them. The CDR3 here is CASSLTGNTEAFF. CDR3 in DNA: TGTGCCAGCTCACTTACAGGGAACACTGAAGCTTTCTTT.

This clone was counted only a few times. The rearrangement uses TRBV5-6 and TRBJ1-5; D possibly corresponds to TRBD1 (6 bases). This CDR3 has 15 residues. Germline V gene data show CDR1 as SGHDT and CDR2 as YYEEEE. The V end was cut by 3 bases, the J end by 4 bases, with 14 bases between. In DNA form, the CDR3 reads TGTGCCAGCAGCTGGGGGCAGGGACTAAATCAGCCCCAGCATTTT. Its protein is CASSWGQGLNQPQHF.

The count of this clone is one. The V and J genes are TRBV19 and TRBJ2-3; no firm D call. Germline V gene data show CDR1 as LNHDA and CDR2 as SQIVND (reference sequence). Trimming removed 3 bases from V and 5 bases from J, with 9 bases in between. This CDR3 region has 13 residues. The CDR3 reads CASSMLPGDTQYF. CDR3 DNA: TGTGCCAGTAGTATGCTACCGGGAGATACGCAGTATTTT.

This chain joins TRBV10-3 and TRBJ2-7, with TRBD1 matching over 10 bases. Germline V gene lookup returns CDR1 ENHRY and CDR2 SYGVKD. This CDR3 contains 15 residues. Unmatched junction bases numbered 9, after V lost 6 bases and J lost 4 bases. CDR3 loop: CAIRDRDRGNYEQYF. The CDR3 DNA follows: TGTGCCATCAGGGACCGGGACAGGGGTAATTACGAGCAGTACTTC.

This clone was seen a few times. The rearrangement uses TRBV30 and TRBJ1-2; perhaps TRBD1 as D (6 bases). Germline CDR1 reads GTSNPN; CDR2 reads SVGIG (reference sequence). The V and J ends lost 2 bases and 8 bases respectively, with 9 bases between them. This CDR3 is 11 amino acids long. The CDR3 region is CAWSPGVGYTF. In DNA form, the CDR3 reads TGTGCCTGGAGTCCAGGGGTGGGCTACACCTTC.

V usage is TRBV7-2 and J usage is TRBJ1-1; possible D gene TRBD1, 5 bases. The V gene lost 2 bases and the J gene lost 1 base, with 17 bases spanning the gap. Germline V gene sequence: CDR1 SGHTA, CDR2 FQGNSA. There are 17 residues in the CDR3. The DNA of the CDR3 is TGTGCCAGCAGCTTATTAAAAAACAGGCCGAGGAACACTGAAGCTTTCTTT. Translation gives CASSLLKNRPRNTEAFF.

The chain couples TRBV7-9 to TRBJ1-1; no definite D call. The CDR3 is 16 residues long. Between the trimmed V and J ends, which lost 3 bases and 2 bases, there was a span of 16 bases. Germline CDR1 and CDR2: SEHNR and FQNEAQ (reference sequence). CDR3 residues: CASSFGSPTPNTEAFF. DNA of the CDR3: TGTGCCAGCAGCTTCGGGAGTCCAACCCCTAACACTGAAGCTTTCTTT.

As regards this clone: The germline gene is not matched at one end of the junction; a read error may be the cause. The chain employs TRBV5-1 and TRBJ1-1, with a tentative D call TRBD1 (5 bases). Germline V CDR1 and CDR2: SGHRS, YFSETQ. The CDR3 has 14 residues. CDR3 coding DNA: TGCGCCAGCAGCTTGGACTCAGGGAACATTGAAGCTTTCTTT. This sequence encodes CASSLDSGNIEAFF.

The CDR3 spells CASSVAWTSGNLDEQFF. CDR3 DNA: TGTGCCAGCAGCGTAGCTTGGACTAGCGGGAACCTGGATGAGCAGTTCTTC. The V and J genes are TRBV9 and TRBJ2-1; 12 bases align to TRBD2. V shed 0 bases, J shed 8 bases, and the junction held 9 bases outside the gene matches. The CDR3 length is 17 residues. Looked up from germline, CDR1 is SGDLS and CDR2 is YYNGEE.

This clone was seen a single time. This chain joins TRBV4-2 and TRBJ1-2, with a tentative D call TRBD1 (5 bases). The CDR3 length is 17 residues. V lost 3 bases to trimming and J lost 4 bases, with 21 bases between them. CDR1 is LGHNA, CDR2 YNFKEQ, per germline. The CDR3 nucleotides are TGTGCCAGCAGCCAGACAGAGGACCTTACGCCCCTCTATGGCTACACCTTC. This encodes CASSQTEDLTPLYGYTF.

As to this clone: Compared with germline, one end of the junction differs, possibly owing to a read error. CDR3 nucleotide sequence: TGTGCCAGCACTGAAGCGCGGGATGCCTTCAATGAGCAGTTCTTC. Its translation is CASTEARDAFNEQFF. The chain employs TRBV6-1 and TRBJ2-1, with D possibly matching TRBD2 (6 bases). CDR1 and CDR2 from the germline V gene are MNHNS and SASEGT. The CDR3 extends over 15 amino acids.

The rearrangement joins TRBV9 to TRBJ1-2; 8 bases map to TRBD1. CDR3 length: 13 amino acids. Trimming at V came to 4 bases and at J to 7 bases, leaving 6 bases not matched to a gene. Germline V gene data show CDR1 as SGDLS and CDR2 as YYNGEE. CDR3 amino acids: CASSTGQETGYTF. As DNA, the CDR3 is TGTGCCAGCAGCACGGGACAGGAGACTGGCTACACCTTC.

The gene calls are TRBV5-5 and TRBJ1-1, with D possibly matching TRBD1 (6 bases). This CDR3 is built from 14 residues. Trimming took off 2 bases at V and 4 bases at J, with 12 bases between the two ends. Germline-derived CDR1 and CDR2 are SGHKS and YYEKEE (reference sequence). The CDR3 sequence is CASSFTDSSTEAFF. The CDR3 nucleotides are TGTGCCAGCAGCTTTACGGACAGTTCCACTGAAGCTTTCTTT. Full variable domain (remainder filled in from reference TRBV5-5 and TRBJ1-1): DAGVTQSPTHLIKTRGQQVTLRCSPISGHKSVSWYQQVLGQGPQFIFQYYEKEERGRGNFPDRFSARQFPNYSSELNVNALLLGDSALYLCASSFTDSSTEAFFGQGTRLTVV.

The rearrangement uses TRBV2 and TRBJ1-1; 9 bases fit TRBD1. This CDR3 contains 13 residues. V dropped 7 bases and J dropped 11; count of bases not matched to a gene: 11. Germline V gene lookup returns CDR1 SNHLY and CDR2 FYNNEI. CDR3 protein: CASTSQDRGMAFF. DNA for the CDR3: TGTGCCAGCACCAGCCAGGACAGGGGTATGGCTTTCTTT.

The gene calls are TRBV24-1 and TRBJ2-3, with 15 bases identical to TRBD2. CDR3 length equals 18 residues. V lost 1 base and J lost 3; bases outside the gene matches: 4. In germline, CDR1 is KGHDR, CDR2 SFDVKD. Here the CDR3 DNA reads TGTGCCACCAGTGATTTCCAAGGGACTAGCGGGAGGACAGATACGCAGTATTTT. It is translated as CATSDFQGTSGRTDTQYF.

This chain's CDR3 is CASSVRNTEEAFF. CDR3 bases: TGTGCCAGCAGTGTGCGAAATACAGAGGAAGCTTTCTTT. This chain joins TRBV12-3 or TRBV12-4 and TRBJ1-1; D remains ambiguous. The CDR3 has 13 amino acids. The V and J ends lost 5 bases and 8 bases respectively, with 15 bases between them.

The rearrangement joins TRBV5-4 to TRBJ1-2, with 10 bases that match TRBD1. There are 14 residues in the CDR3. Germline values: CDR1 SGHNT, CDR2 YYREEE (reference sequence). Trimming removed 0 bases from V and 5 bases from J; junction bases left unmatched: 1. Here the CDR3 reads CASSLEDRGYGYTF. The CDR3 nucleotides are TGTGCCAGCAGCTTGGAGGACAGGGGGTATGGCTACACCTTC.

Only a few counts were recorded for this clone. The J gene is TRBJ2-3, the V gene TRBV5-1; 8 nucleotides line up with TRBD2. Germline assignment: CDR1 SGHRS and CDR2 YFSETQ. V lost 0 bases and J lost 0; bases outside the gene matches: 3. The CDR3 length is 16 residues. The chain's CDR3 is CASSLAGGRSTDTQYF. CDR3 bases: TGCGCCAGCAGCTTGGCGGGGGGGCGGAGCACAGATACGCAGTATTTT. The full variable domain, with the rest looked up from reference TRBV5-1 and TRBJ2-3, is KAGVTQTPRYLIKTRGQQVTLSCSPISGHRSVSWYQQTPGQGLQFLFEYFSETQRNKGNFPGRFSGRQFSNSRSEMNVSTLELGDSALYLCASSLAGGRSTDTQYFGPGTRLTVL.

The CDR3 protein is CASSQDAGGALKSGNTIYF. The CDR3 DNA reads TGCGCCAGCAGCCAAGATGCGGGGGGGGCGTTAAAGTCTGGAAACACCATATATTTT. The chain joins TRBV4-1 to TRBJ1-3, with a weak D call TRBD1 (6 bases). CDR1 and CDR2 from the germline V gene are MGHRA and YSYEKL. Trimming took off 0 bases at V and 1 base at J, with 19 bases between the two ends. This CDR3 has 19 residues.

The chain uses TRBV2 and TRBJ2-2; possibly TRBD1 for D (6 bases). This CDR3 has 14 residues. Per germline, CDR1 SNHLY and CDR2 FYNNEI. Trimming removed 8 bases at V and 1 base at J, with 11 bases between. The CDR3 nucleotides read TGTGCCAGCGAGAAAGGGGGGAACACCGGGGAGCTGTTTTTT. Encoded protein: CASEKGGNTGELFF.